This T cell receptor (beta chain) is from a study of blood T cells in healthy people across ages. There are 12 residues in the CDR3. This clonotype turned up a few times. With a J-beta primer mix and a sample-barcoded 5' primer, a second PCR ran about 7 to 12 cycles. MiXCR was run by TCRdb on the 5' RACE reads, yielding one entry per CDR3 protein. The data show hundreds of thousands of distinct CDR3 sequences, with about 21% seen just once and roughly 3.7% held by the top ten. The V and J genes are TRBV12-3 or TRBV12-4 and TRBJ2-5, with D unclear. The tail of the sequence fits TRBJ2-1 better, so the J call may be wrong. This sequence was found in a man between 65 and 85 years old in good health. Sample: blood. CDR3 loop: CASSLQRLEQFF. The CDR3 bases are TGTGCCAGCAGTCTCCAGCGATTAGAGCAGTTCTTC.